This entry is about one T cell receptor (beta chain). Target depth was 1 in 200,000 to 1 in 1 million T cells, about 10x per clonotype. Sequencing was performed with immunoSEQ multiplex PCR; in TCRdb, only in-frame clones are kept and a portion is missing. This sample yields about 130,000 clones, of which approximately 85% are seen a single time; 2% to 2.5% belongs to the top ten. The data were obtained in a study of cytotoxic CD8 clonotypes in ibrutinib-treated CLL. About the research overall: Response was recorded as partial in approximately 24 patients and complete in 2; at median approximately 63 months, approximately 14 remained remitted and about twelve had progressed. An average of around 250,000 productive templates and about 100,000 productive rearrangements was obtained per sample.

The V segment lost 7 bases and the J segment 14 bases; nucleotides outside the gene matches: 16. The CDR3 is 14 residues long. CDR1 and CDR2 (germline): LNHDA, SQIVND (reference sequence). The TCR originated in a human donor with chronic lymphocytic leukemia. This material consisted of PBMCs, taken after 24 months of ibrutinib treatment. The genes are TRBV19 and TRBJ2-3, with TRBD1 identical over 9 bases. For the CDR3, the DNA is TGTGCCAGTACCCTTACAGGGGGCGGTACCCCGTCGTATTTT. It codes for CASTLTGGGTPSYF.